This T cell receptor (beta chain) comes out of a study of PD-1 blockade in classical Hodgkin lymphoma. Measured with immunoSEQ multiplex PCR; TCRdb has only the in-frame clones, and not every one. The table records 20,000 to 25,000 clones, about 93% of them present only once. Germline CDR1 is SGHRS and CDR2 is YFSETQ. CDR3 length: 18 residues. The study's findings and limits: Relative to healthy donors, newly diagnosed patients reportedly had lower baseline TCR diversity, which was reported as lower still in relapsed/refractory patients. What caused the repertoire differences, perhaps disease activity or prior therapy, remains undefined.

The time point is: newly diagnosed, previously untreated cHL patient sample. In regard to this clone: The antigen remains undetermined. Germline is not matched at one junction end, which may reflect a read error.

The genes are TRBV5-1 and TRBJ2-3, with 7 bases matching TRBD2. The TCR sequence derives from a human donor with classical Hodgkin lymphoma. Sequencing was carried out using peripheral blood mononuclear cells (PBMCs). The CDR3 nucleotides are TGCGCCAGCAGCCCGGGGTTCGCGGGAGTCATTAGCAGAGATACGCAGTATTTT. It translates to CASSPGFAGVISRDTQYF.